This T cell receptor beta chain was found in a study of beta chain features in type 1 diabetes. In this sample, this clone turned up a few times. The whole isolated RNA underwent reverse transcription, so sequencing captured expressed TCRB transcripts. Libraries were prepared by immunoSEQ multiplex PCR; TCRdb keeps only in-frame clonotypes and omits some of them. The sample includes over 700,000 clones, under 20% of them seen just once. The source of this sequence is a woman younger than 35 in good health. The sequencing input was naive CD4+ T cells from blood.

CDR3 loop: CASSLGGNNYGYTF. The CDR3 region has the DNA TGTGCCAGCAGCTTGGGCGGGAATAACTATGGCTACACCTTC. This chain links TRBV11-2 with TRBJ1-2, with D unclear. CDR3 length equals 14 residues. Per germline, CDR1 SGHAT and CDR2 FQNNGV. The V end lost 3 bases, the J end lost 1 base, and 9 bases lay between the germline ends. The variable domain in full, with the rest retrieved from reference TRBV11-2 and TRBJ1-2, is EAGVAQSPRYKIIEKRQSVAFWCNPISGHATLYWYQQILGQGPKLLIQFQNNGVVDDSQLPKDRFSAERLKGVDSTLKIQPAKLEDSAVYLCASSLGGNNYGYTFGSGTRLTVV.